These 2 T cell receptor beta chains were sequenced from one sample in a study of blood T cell repertoires in COVID-19. TCRdb's table, derived via immunoSEQ multiplex PCR, lists solely in-frame clones and lacks some. This table has fewer than 450,000 clones, roughly 91% appearing once. Source material: PBMCs or T cells enriched from blood (not recorded which). The receptor set was obtained from a man younger than 35 who had recovered from COVID-19.

The chain joins TRBV19 to TRBJ1-6; D remains ambiguous. Trimming stripped 5 bases from V and 3 bases from J, with 2 bases between. Looked up from germline, CDR1 is LNHDA and CDR2 is SQIVND (reference sequence). CDR3 length: 12 residues. DNA of the CDR3: TGTGCCAGTAGTCACTATAATTCACCCCTCCACTTT. Protein: CASSHYNSPLHF.

This sequence joins TRBV3-1 (or the pseudogene TRBV3-2) and TRBJ1-4; tentatively, D is TRBD1 (6 bases). This CDR3 contains 13 residues. With 8 bases removed from V and 2 bases from J, the gap between germline ends came to 9 bases. Germline CDR1 LGHDT, CDR2 YNNKEL (reference sequence). As DNA, the CDR3 is TGTGCCAGCGGGGGCCTGACTAATGAAAAACTGTTTTTT. Protein: CASGGLTNEKLFF.